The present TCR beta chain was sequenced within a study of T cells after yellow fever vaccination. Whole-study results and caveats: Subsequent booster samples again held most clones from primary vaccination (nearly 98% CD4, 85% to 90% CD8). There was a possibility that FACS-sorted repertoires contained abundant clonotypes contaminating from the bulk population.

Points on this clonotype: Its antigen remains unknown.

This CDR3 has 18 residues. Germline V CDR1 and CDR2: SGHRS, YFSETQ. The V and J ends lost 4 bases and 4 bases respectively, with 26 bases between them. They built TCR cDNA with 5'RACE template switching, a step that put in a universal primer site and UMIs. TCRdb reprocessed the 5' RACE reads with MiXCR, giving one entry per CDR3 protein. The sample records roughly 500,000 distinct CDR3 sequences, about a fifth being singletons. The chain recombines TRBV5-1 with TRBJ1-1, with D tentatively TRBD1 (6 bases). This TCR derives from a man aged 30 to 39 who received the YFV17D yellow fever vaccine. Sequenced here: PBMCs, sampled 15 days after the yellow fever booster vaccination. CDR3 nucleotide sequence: TGCGCCAGCAGCCTAGGTCGTTCGTCAGGGGACCAACGCACTGAAGCTTTCTTT. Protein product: CASSLGRSSGDQRTEAFF.